This T cell receptor (beta chain) was found in a study of T cell responses to AZD1222 COVID-19 vaccine. With respect to this clone: What it binds is unknown.

Germline assignment: CDR1 DFQATT and CDR2 SNEGSKA (reference sequence). The length of the CDR3 is 10 residues. Between the trimmed V and J ends, which lost 7 bases and 1 base, there was a span of 4 bases. Findings and caveats of the study: White British donors predominated, females outnumbered males, and clonal diversity was possibly underestimated. The study reported that nearly half of spike-specific TCRs target unmutated variant regions.

Here immunoSEQ multiplex PCR was the method, and the copy in TCRdb shows in-frame clones only, minus some. The sample lists about 180,000 clones, 88% occurring once. The TCR sequence derives from an adult who received the AZD1222 COVID-19 vaccine. The chain has TRBV20-1 and TRBJ1-1; no clear D gene. The source was peripheral blood, collected 28 days after the second AZD1222 dose. The DNA for the CDR3 is TGCAGTGTAGGGAACACTGAAGCTTTCTTT. It yields the protein CSVGNTEAFF.